This TCR beta chain comes out of a study of cytomegalovirus exposure and HLA in healthy donors. Study-wide context: The study's early data release held roughly 90 million unique TCRs from HLA-typed donors.

The count of this clone is one. Its antigen is undetermined. Germline lookup yields CDR1 SGHDT and CDR2 YYEEEE. This CDR3 has 16 residues. V was shortened by 0 bases and J by 4 bases, with 16 bases between the two germline ends. Points from the study as a whole: An analysis was carried out at a later point. It showed that HLA-associated TCR beta chains were more clonally expanded than equally common non-associated chains. A likely sequencing artifact accounted for one observed cluster of highly shared sequence variants.

With 60 Vbeta and 13 Jbeta primers, the PCR was carried out. Produced via immunoSEQ multiplex PCR; TCRdb's table is partial and in-frame only. The repertoire consists of 50,000 to 70,000 clones, with approximately 82% occurring once and the leading ten covering 3%. The TCR sequence derives from a girl aged 10-17 years in good health and CMV-seropositive. The chain combines TRBV5-6 with TRBJ1-2, with a weak D call TRBD1 (5 bases). Sequencing input: PBMCs. CDR3 in amino acids: CASSLAGGRDRYGYTF. The DNA of the CDR3 is TGTGCCAGCAGCTTGGCCGGTGGCAGGGATCGCTATGGCTACACCTTC.